This TCR beta chain is from a study of blood T cells in healthy people across ages. Primed by a sample-barcoded 5' primer and a J-beta primer mix, a second PCR proceeded for roughly 7 to 11 cycles. A 12-random-nucleotide template-switch adaptor tagged each cDNA molecule. The study obtained at least 2.5 million CDR3-containing paired-end reads from every sample. TCRdb recomputed calls from the 5' RACE reads with MiXCR, one row per CDR3 protein. The table includes 800,000 to 950,000 distinct CDR3 sequences, under 50% detected once. In this sample, this clonotype turned up once. Sequenced input: blood. The sequence was collected from a man aged 25-40 years in good health.

The CDR3 DNA is TGCAGTGCTAGTTGGCGGGGGGGCCGCACACACACAGATACGCAGTATTTT. It codes for CSASWRGGRTHTDTQYF. The J gene is TRBJ2-3, the V gene TRBV20-1; TRBD2 matches 9 bases. The germline CDR1 and CDR2 sequences are DFQATT and SNEGSKA (reference sequence). V shed 3 bases, J shed 2 bases, and the junction held 12 bases outside the gene matches. This CDR3 comprises 17 residues.